This TCR beta chain was captured in a study of CD8+ T cells in alopecia areata. Trimming at V came to 6 bases and at J to 6 bases, leaving 8 bases not matched to a gene. Germline assignment: CDR1 LNHDA and CDR2 SQIVND (reference sequence). The CDR3 is 14 residues long. The sample's treatment: oral pan-JAK inhibitor, 5-10 mg twice daily. RNA was isolated and reverse transcribed to cDNA, the sequencing template. Profiling relied on immunoSEQ multiplex PCR, and the TCRdb table lists in-frame clones only, not all of them. The sample yields about 300,000 clones, 58% seen once. The sample holds a few counts of this clone.

Sequenced here: CD4+ T cells sorted from blood, sampled at week 24, from a patient treated with tofacitinib. The chain couples TRBV19 to TRBJ1-5; TRBD1 matches at 7 bases. The source of this sequence is a human donor with alopecia areata. In DNA form, the CDR3 reads TGTGCCAGTAGCGCCTTCGACAGGGCTCAGCCCCAGCATTTT. It is translated as CASSAFDRAQPQHF.